These T cell receptor beta chains were read from a single sample in a study of cytomegalovirus exposure and HLA in healthy donors. Repertoires were generated with immunoSEQ multiplex PCR, while TCRdb's copy carries only in-frame clones and drops some. The sample has more than 90,000 clones; under 80% are singletons. The sequenced sample was PBMCs. The receptors derive from a man in his forties in good health and CMV-seropositive. The CDR3 runs from the conserved cysteine through the conserved F or W. Each record gives: J gene, V gene, clone size, D gene, CDR3 protein, CDR3 DNA. A D gene is named only where the DNA matches it firmly. Expanded clones are given a class, and other clones once, few, many or no size at all.

TRBJ1-2	TRBV11-2	-	TRBD1	CASSLAGTAYGYTF	TGTGCCAGCAGCTTAGCTGGGACAGCCTATGGCTACACCTTC
TRBJ1-5	TRBV7-9	few	-	CASSLEGAGQPQHF	TGTGCCAGCAGCTTAGAAGGGGCAGGGCAGCCCCAGCATTTT
TRBJ1-1	TRBV6-5	-	-	CASSYGGWNAEAFF	TGTGCCAGCAGTTACGGGGGGTGGAACGCTGAAGCTTTCTTT
TRBJ2-5	TRBV19	few	TRBD2	CASSGLAGGLQETQYF	TGTGCCAGTAGTGGACTAGCGGGGGGGCTCCAAGAGACCCAGTACTTC
TRBJ2-1	TRBV7-2	few	TRBD2	CASSWGLAGEQFF	TGTGCCAGTTCGTGGGGACTAGCGGGGGAGCAGTTCTTC
TRBJ2-7	TRBV5-5	-	TRBD2	CASSSGAAQDLYEQYF	TGTGCCAGCAGCAGCGGGGCGGCGCAAGACTTATACGAGCAGTACTTC
TRBJ2-7	TRBV9	once	-	CASSLGGGSGEQYF	TGTGCCAGCAGCCTTGGGGGCGGGAGTGGTGAGCAGTACTTC
TRBJ1-5	TRBV27	-	-	CASSATGSQPQHF	TGTGCCAGCAGTGCCACCGGGTCTCAGCCCCAGCATTTT
TRBJ2-2	TRBV5-1	few	TRBD1	CATRGTGNTGELFF	TGCGCCACCCGCGGGACAGGCAACACCGGGGAGCTGTTTTTT
TRBJ2-6	TRBV7-9	-	-	CASSFRDGANVLTF	TGTGCCAGCAGCTTCAGGGATGGGGCCAACGTCCTGACTTTC
TRBJ2-4	TRBV27	-	TRBD1	CASSPLPGQGGKNIQYF	TGTGCCAGCAGTCCCCTACCCGGACAGGGAGGCAAAAACATTCAGTACTTC
TRBJ2-1	TRBV19	-	-	CASSVQGTPPYNEQFF	TGTGCCAGTAGCGTACAGGGCACGCCCCCCTACAATGAGCAGTTCTTC
TRBJ2-7	TRBV21-1	-	-	CASRPHGVKQYF	TGTGCCAGCAGACCCCACGGGGTAAAGCAGTACTTC
TRBJ1-4	TRBV7-9	-	-	CASTPDRYSGGKLFF	TGTGCCAGCACCCCAGACCGGTACAGCGGTGGAAAACTGTTTTTT
TRBJ1-5	TRBV14	-	-	CASSLWGNNQPQHF	TGTGCCAGCAGTTTGTGGGGCAACAATCAGCCCCAGCATTTT
TRBJ2-7	TRBV6-4	-	TRBD2	CASSDLAGREQYF	TGTGCCAGCAGTGACCTAGCGGGGAGGGAGCAGTACTTC
TRBJ2-3	TRBV5-1	-	TRBD2	CASSLAASGGTDTQYF	TGCGCCAGCAGCTTGGCCGCTAGCGGGGGCACAGATACGCAGTATTTT
TRBJ2-3	TRBV7-9	-	TRBD2	CASSARTSGSTDTQYF	TGTGCCAGCAGCGCCCGGACTAGCGGTAGCACAGATACGCAGTATTTT
TRBJ2-1	TRBV7-8	-	TRBD2	CASTNPRASGGFGNEQFF	TGTGCCAGCACCAATCCCCGGGCTAGCGGGGGGTTCGGGAATGAGCAGTTCTTC
TRBJ1-3	TRBV29-1	-	-	CSVANISSGNTIYF	TGCAGCGTTGCGAACATCTCCTCTGGAAACACCATATATTTT
TRBJ2-7	TRBV5-8	-	-	CASSFTPPGGDEQYF	TGTGCCAGCAGCTTTACCCCCCCGGGCGGGGACGAGCAGTACTTC
TRBJ2-3	TRBV13	-	TRBD2	CASSKGLAGAGDTQYF	TGTGCCAGCAGCAAGGGACTAGCGGGAGCAGGAGATACGCAGTATTTT
TRBJ2-7	TRBV27	-	-	CASRGSFSSYEQYF	TGTGCCAGCAGGGGCAGCTTTAGCTCCTACGAGCAGTACTTC
TRBJ2-5	TRBV5-4	-	-	CASSNGETQYF	TGTGCCAGCAGCAACGGAGAGACCCAGTACTTC
TRBJ1-1	TRBV6-5	few	TRBD1	CASSFGTVNTEAFF	TGTGCCAGCAGTTTTGGGACAGTGAACACTGAAGCTTTCTTT
TRBJ2-1	TRBV6-5	few	TRBD2	CASSSAGGWYNEQFF	TGTGCCAGCAGTTCGGCGGGGGGGTGGTACAATGAGCAGTTCTTC
TRBJ2-4	TRBV10-1	-	TRBD1	CASSEDRGLRNIQYF	TGCGCCAGCAGTGAGGACAGGGGGTTGAGAAACATTCAGTACTTC
TRBJ2-7	TRBV5-4	-	-	CASSLYTHYEQYF	TGTGCCAGCAGCTTGTACACACACTACGAGCAGTACTTC
TRBJ2-5	TRBV7-6	-	-	CASSFGGKTQYF	TGTGCCAGCAGCTTTGGCGGGAAGACCCAGTACTTC
TRBJ2-1	TRBV10-1	-	TRBD1	CASSSGQGQNEQFF	TGCGCCAGCAGTTCCGGACAGGGTCAAAATGAGCAGTTCTTC
TRBJ1-4	TRBV7-9	-	-	CASSLGQNNEKLFF	TGTGCCAGCAGCTTAGGCCAGAATAATGAAAAACTGTTTTTT
TRBJ2-5	TRBV5-6	-	TRBD1	CASSTETGGKTQYF	TGTGCCAGCAGCACCGAAACAGGGGGCAAGACCCAGTACTTC
TRBJ2-5	TRBV27	once	-	CASSLSGGTRTQYF	TGTGCCAGCAGTTTATCGGGGGGGACAAGGACCCAGTACTTC
TRBJ1-1	TRBV4-1	-	-	CASSQDQMYTEAFF	TGCGCCAGCAGCCAAGATCAAATGTACACTGAAGCTTTCTTT
TRBJ2-1	TRBV9	-	TRBD2	CASSPSGGRAQNEQFF	TGTGCCAGCAGCCCTTCTGGCGGGAGGGCCCAAAATGAGCAGTTCTTC
TRBJ2-7	TRBV1	few	-	CTSSQPTGGFKYEQYF	TGCACCAGCAGCCAACCGACAGGGGGCTTTAAGTACGAGCAGTACTTC
TRBJ2-7	TRBV21-1	few	-	CASSKVRDRINEQYF	TGTGCCAGCAGCAAAGTCCGGGACAGGATCAACGAGCAGTACTTC
TRBJ2-7	TRBV9	-	TRBD1	CASSAGGIAYEQYF	TGTGCCAGCAGCGCAGGGGGAATCGCCTACGAGCAGTACTTC
TRBJ2-3	TRBV5-1	few	TRBD1	CASSLAATGGRTDTQYF	TGCGCCAGCAGCTTGGCCGCGACAGGGGGTCGCACAGATACGCAGTATTTT
TRBJ1-2	TRBV7-9	-	-	CASSFLPRDYGYTF	TGTGCCAGCAGCTTCCTCCCGAGGGACTATGGCTACACCTTC
TRBJ2-3	TRBV6-4	many	-	CASSPTGEGADTQYF	TGTGCCAGCAGCCCGACGGGGGAAGGGGCAGATACGCAGTATTTT
TRBJ2-7	TRBV27	-	-	CASSSLDRLVEQYF	TGTGCCAGCAGTTCCCTAGACAGGCTAGTCGAGCAGTACTTC
TRBJ2-5	TRBV5-1	few	TRBD1	CASSKGQGETQYF	TGCGCCAGCAGTAAAGGACAGGGAGAGACCCAGTACTTC